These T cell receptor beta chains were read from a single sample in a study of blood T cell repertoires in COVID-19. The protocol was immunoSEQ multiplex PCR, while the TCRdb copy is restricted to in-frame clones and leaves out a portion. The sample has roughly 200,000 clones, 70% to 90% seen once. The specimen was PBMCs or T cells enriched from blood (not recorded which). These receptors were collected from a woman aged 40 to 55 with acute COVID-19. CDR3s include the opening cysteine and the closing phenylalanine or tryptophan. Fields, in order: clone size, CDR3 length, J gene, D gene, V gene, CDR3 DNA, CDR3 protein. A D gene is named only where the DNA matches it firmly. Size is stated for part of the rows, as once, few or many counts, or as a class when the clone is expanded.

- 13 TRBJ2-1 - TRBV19 TGTGCCAGTAGTGCCCATGGGGGCGCGGAGCAGTTCTTC CASSAHGGAEQFF
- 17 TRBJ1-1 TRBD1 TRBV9 TGTGCCAGCAGCCCTAGCGGACAGGGGGGGAGAAACACTGAAGCTTTCTTT CASSPSGQGGRNTEAFF
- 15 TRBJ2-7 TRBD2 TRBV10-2 TGCGCCAGCAGTGATGGGGTAGCGGGAGCTAACGAGCAGTACTTC CASSDGVAGANEQYF
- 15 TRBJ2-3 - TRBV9 TGTGCCAGCAGCATCGGAAGACACAATGGGGATACGCAGTATTTT CASSIGRHNGDTQYF
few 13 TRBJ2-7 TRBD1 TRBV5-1 TGCGCCAGCAGCAGGGACAGAGCCTACGAGCAGTACTTC CASSRDRAYEQYF
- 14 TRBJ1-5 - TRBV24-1 TGTGCCACCAGTGATTACGGTAGCAATCAGCCCCAGCATTTT CATSDYGSNQPQHF
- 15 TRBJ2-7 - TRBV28 TGTGCCAGCAGTCCGCACACAGGGTTCTCCTACGAGCAGTACTTC CASSPHTGFSYEQYF
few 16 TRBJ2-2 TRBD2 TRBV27 TGTGCCAGCAGTTTTAAGAGCGGGGGGGACACCGGGGAGCTGTTTTTT CASSFKSGGDTGELFF
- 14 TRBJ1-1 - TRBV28 TGTGCCAGCAGTCCGATGGTGGGGGCTACTGAAGCTTTCTTT CASSPMVGATEAFF
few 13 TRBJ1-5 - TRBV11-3 TGTGCCAGCAGCCCCGAGGGCAATCAGCCCCAGCATTTT CASSPEGNQPQHF
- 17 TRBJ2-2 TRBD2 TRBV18 TGTGCCAGCTCACCTTCCCGGACTAGCGGATCCACCGGGGAGCTGTTTTTT CASSPSRTSGSTGELFF
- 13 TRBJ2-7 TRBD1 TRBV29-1 TGCAGCGTCGGCGGACAGGGGGCCTACGAGCAGTACTTC CSVGGQGAYEQYF
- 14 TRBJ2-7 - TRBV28 TGTGCCAGCACCCCGGCACAGGGCGCCTACGAGCAGTACTTC CASTPAQGAYEQYF
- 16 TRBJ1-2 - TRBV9 TGTGCCAGCAGCGTAGCAACAGGGCCTGTCGGCTATGGCTACACCTTC CASSVATGPVGYGYTF
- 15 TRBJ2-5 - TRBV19 TGTGCCAGTAGTCCTGAGGGCCCACTGGGGGAGACCCAGTACTTC CASSPEGPLGETQYF
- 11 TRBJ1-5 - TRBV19 TGTGCCAGTAGTCCGGGGTGGCCCCAGCATTTT CASSPGWPQHF